Following are 21 T cell receptor beta chains from one sample sequenced in a study of cytomegalovirus exposure and HLA in healthy donors. A multiplex PCR was run with 60 Vbeta primers and 13 Jbeta primers. Data came from immunoSEQ multiplex PCR; TCRdb stores just in-frame clones and leaves some out. The data show 150,000 or so clones, roughly 70% seen once. Material for sequencing was PBMCs. The receptors derive from a girl aged 10-17 years in good health and CMV-seronegative.

This clone has a handful of counts. The V gene is TRBV9, the J gene TRBJ2-5; 8 nucleotides line up with TRBD1. The CDR3 has 14 amino acids. CDR1 and CDR2 from the germline V gene are SGDLS and YYNGEE. V lost 0 bases, J lost 7 bases, and 5 bases stayed unmatched. The CDR3 nucleotides are TGTGCCAGCAGCGTAGAGGCGGGACAGGCGACCCAGTACTTC. Translated, it gives CASSVEAGQATQYF.

The chain combines TRBV29-1 with TRBJ1-1; weak D call: TRBD1 (6 bases). Germline V gene data show CDR1 as SQVTM and CDR2 as ANQGSEA. The germline V and J ends were trimmed by 3 bases and 5 bases, with 13 bases remaining between them. The CDR3 loop spans 13 amino acids. This CDR3 reads CSVDEGRGTEAFF. The CDR3 bases are TGCAGCGTTGACGAGGGCAGGGGAACTGAAGCTTTCTTT.

The genes are TRBV7-6 and TRBJ1-1; D is unclear. Trimming removed 6 bases from V and 6 bases from J, with 11 bases in between. The CDR3 runs 12 residues. In germline, CDR1 is SGHVS, CDR2 FNYEAQ. CDR3 sequence reads: CASRGGSAEAFF. CDR3 in DNA: TGTGCCAGCAGAGGCGGGAGCGCTGAAGCTTTCTTT.

This rearrangement joins TRBV5-1 to TRBJ1-1, with D tentatively TRBD1 (6 bases). Deletions cut 2 bases from V and 4 bases from J, with 15 bases between. CDR3 length equals 15 residues. Germline V gives CDR1 SGHRS, CDR2 YFSETQ. The CDR3 reads CASSLLQGSFTEAFF. Here the CDR3 DNA reads TGCGCCAGCAGCTTATTACAGGGAAGCTTCACTGAAGCTTTCTTT.

The V call is TRBV29-1, the J call TRBJ2-1, with unresolved D. CDR1 and CDR2 from the germline V gene are SQVTM and ANQGSEA. Trimming shortened V by 2 bases and J by 0 bases, and 11 bases separated the two germline ends. The CDR3 extends over 15 amino acids. The DNA for the CDR3 is TGCAGCGTTGAATCGCGGCGGAGCTCCTACAATGAGCAGTTCTTC. As protein: CSVESRRSSYNEQFF.

About this clone: The germline gene is not matched at one end of the junction; a read error may be the cause. The chain links TRBV25-1 to TRBJ2-6, with 8 bases that match TRBD1. There are 18 residues in the CDR3. The germline V gene encodes CDR1 MGHDK and CDR2 SYGVNS. The CDR3 coding sequence is TGTGCCAGCACGCCAGGTTGGACAGGGTCCTCTGGGGCCAACGTCCTGATTTTC. This encodes CASTPGWTGSSGANVLIF.

The count of this clone is one. The V call is TRBV9, the J call TRBJ1-2; D perhaps matches TRBD1 (5 bases). Germline V gene data show CDR1 as SGDLS and CDR2 as YYNGEE. V was shortened by 2 bases and J by 10 bases, with 18 bases between the two germline ends. The CDR3 is 14 residues long. CDR3 amino acids: CASSVLTGDYNYTF. The CDR3 DNA reads TGTGCCAGCAGCGTCCTTACCGGGGACTATAACTACACCTTC. Supplemented by reference TRBV9 and TRBJ1-2, the full variable domain reads DSGVTQTPKHLITATGQRVTLRCSPRSGDLSVYWYQQSLDQGLQFLIQYYNGEERAKGNILERFSAQQFPDLHSELNLSSLELGDSALYFCASSVLTGDYNYTFGSGTRLTVV.

This clone came up a few times. The V and J genes are TRBV6-1 and TRBJ1-5, with 8 bases aligning to TRBD1. The trim removed 7 bases at V and 5 bases at J, leaving 7 bases unmatched. The CDR3 has 14 amino acids. CDR1 and CDR2 (germline): MNHNS, SASEGT. DNA of the CDR3: TGTGCCAGCACCGACAGGGGTGGCGATCAGCCCCAGCATTTT. Translating gives CASTDRGGDQPQHF.

V is TRBV5-4 and J is TRBJ2-5; 10 nucleotides line up with TRBD2. Germline V CDR1 and CDR2: SGHNT, YYREEE (reference sequence). V was clipped by 4 bases and J by 3 bases; unmatched bases: 3. The CDR3 loop spans 14 amino acids. CDR3 loop: CASSASGGEETQYF. In DNA, the CDR3 is TGTGCCAGCAGCGCGAGCGGGGGGGAAGAGACCCAGTACTTC.

The chain combines TRBV7-6 with TRBJ2-5, with a possible D match to TRBD1 (5 bases). TRBJ2-7 explains the end of the DNA better; the J call may be wrong. The CDR3 spans 15 residues. Germline lookup yields CDR1 SGHVS and CDR2 FNYEAQ. In DNA form, the CDR3 reads TGTGCCAGCAGCTTTTCCGGACAAGGTGGTTACGAGCAGTACTTC. Its translation: CASSFSGQGGYEQYF.

As DNA, the CDR3 is TGTGCCAGCAGTTCAAACACTGAAGCTTTCTTT. It yields the protein CASSSNTEAFF. The rearrangement uses TRBV6-5 and TRBJ1-1; no firm D call. CDR1 MNHEY and CDR2 SVGAGI come from the germline V gene. The CDR3 is made up of 11 amino acids. Deletions cut 4 bases from V and 2 bases from J, with 2 bases between.

This rearrangement joins TRBV7-9 to TRBJ2-1, with a possible D match to TRBD1 (5 bases). V was trimmed by 5 bases and J by 12 bases, leaving 17 bases between them. The CDR3 is 13 residues long. Looked up from germline, CDR1 is SEHNR and CDR2 is FQNEAQ (reference sequence). The CDR3 DNA reads as TGTGCCAGCAGCGTAGGACACGATTTACGGCAGTTCTTC. Translated: CASSVGHDLRQFF.

The rearrangement links TRBV28 to TRBJ2-1, with 11 bases fitting TRBD2. The germline gives CDR1 MDHEN, CDR2 SYDVKM. The V segment lost 4 bases and the J segment 0 bases; nucleotides outside the gene matches: 8. The CDR3 consists of 18 residues. CDR3 loop: CASSYLAGGISSYNEQFF. The CDR3 DNA reads TGTGCCAGCAGTTACCTAGCGGGGGGCATCAGCTCCTACAATGAGCAGTTCTTC. Combining the CDR3 with reference TRBV28 and TRBJ2-1 gives the whole variable domain DVKVTQSSRYLVKRTGEKVFLECVQDMDHENMFWYRQDPGLGLRLIYFSYDVKMKEKGDIPEGYSVSREKKERFSLILESASTNQTSMYLCASSYLAGGISSYNEQFFGPGTRLTVL.

The V and J genes are TRBV6-5 and TRBJ2-5; 9 bases are a match to TRBD2. CDR1 is MNHEY, CDR2 SVGAGI, per germline. The J segment lost 5 bases and the V segment lost 5 bases, leaving 9 bases of the junction unmatched. The CDR3 contains 15 residues. CDR3 sequence (DNA): TGTGCCAGCAGTAGACTAGGCGGGGGGGCGGAGACCCAGTACTTC. This codes for CASSRLGGGAETQYF.

V and J are TRBV5-1 and TRBJ2-3; maybe TRBD2 (6 bases). The CDR3 consists of 15 residues. The germline V and J ends were trimmed by 0 bases and 5 bases, with 13 bases remaining between them. CDR1 SGHRS and CDR2 YFSETQ come from the germline V gene. CDR3 in amino acids: CASSLEAGTGDTQYF. CDR3 DNA sequence: TGCGCCAGCAGCTTGGAGGCGGGGACGGGAGATACGCAGTATTTT.

As regards this clone: Other DNA sequences of this sample code for an identical CDR3. The chain combines TRBV18 with TRBJ2-3; 7 bases are a match to TRBD1. There are 15 residues in the CDR3. CDR1 is KGHSH, CDR2 LQKENI, per germline. The ends lost 3 bases at V and 3 bases at J; junction bases unmatched: 6. Here the CDR3 DNA reads TGTGCCAGCTCACCTCGACAGGGTTCAACAGATACGCAGTATTTT. Its protein is CASSPRQGSTDTQYF.

The chain carries TRBV9 and TRBJ2-3, with TRBD2 as a possible D gene (7 bases). The germline V gene has CDR1 SGDLS and CDR2 YYNGEE. The CDR3 length is 19 residues. Trimming took off 0 bases at V and 2 bases at J, with 22 bases between the two ends. The CDR3 DNA follows: TGTGCCAGCAGCGTAGGGGGGCGGGGGCACCTCCCCACCACAGATACGCAGTATTTT. It specifies CASSVGGRGHLPTTDTQYF.

This sequence joins TRBV10-2 and TRBJ2-5, with a possible D match to TRBD2 (6 bases). Trimming shortened V by 10 bases and J by 5 bases, and 26 bases separated the two germline ends. Germline assignment: CDR1 WSHSY and CDR2 SAAADI. The CDR3 loop spans 16 amino acids. CDR3 in DNA: TGCGCCACCTGGGGTGGGCTTCCGGGGGTGGAGGAGACCCAGTACTTC. It is translated as CATWGGLPGVEETQYF.

A few counts support this clone. This rearrangement joins TRBV10-2 to TRBJ1-1; maybe TRBD1 (5 bases). The germline V gene has CDR1 WSHSY and CDR2 SAAADI. The V gene lost 3 bases and the J gene lost 5 bases, with 10 bases spanning the gap. The CDR3 runs 13 residues. The CDR3 region has the DNA TGCGCCAGCAGTGATAGGGGTTGGACTGAAGCTTTCTTT. Protein: CASSDRGWTEAFF.

This clone came up a few times. The chain recombines TRBV5-8 with TRBJ1-1; TRBD1 is a possible D gene (5 bases). Germline CDR1 SGHTS, CDR2 YDEGEE. Deletions cut 4 bases from V and 4 bases from J, with 11 bases between. CDR3 length equals 13 residues. CDR3 region: CASSRRGGTEAFF. The DNA of the CDR3 is TGTGCCAGCAGCAGAAGGGGAGGCACTGAAGCTTTCTTT.

J is TRBJ2-1 and V is TRBV5-4, with 8 bases fitting TRBD2. The ends lost 4 bases at V and 1 base at J; junction bases unmatched: 4. The CDR3 extends over 15 amino acids. CDR1 and CDR2 from the germline V gene are SGHNT and YYREEE (reference sequence). Here the CDR3 reads CASSPAGGSYNEQFF. DNA for the CDR3: TGTGCCAGCAGCCCCGCGGGGGGTTCCTACAATGAGCAGTTCTTC.